The 18 T cell receptor beta chains below come from one sample, sequenced in a study of T cell repertoires in cytomegalovirus infection. One entry per CDR3 protein results from TCRdb running MiXCR on the reads. The profile shows around 440,000 distinct CDR3 sequences, 11% of them singletons. The sample comprised PBMCs. The receptors originated from a human donor in good health (CMV status not recorded). Some clones in this sample may be carry-over from other donors' samples.

This chain connects TRBV9 to TRBJ1-4, with 7 positions matching TRBD1. After removal of 3 bases from V and 7 bases from J, the junction contained 6 bases not matched to a gene. This CDR3 has 14 residues. CDR1 is SGDLS, CDR2 YYNGEE, per germline. The CDR3 DNA reads TGTGCCAGCAGCGGGGGGTGGACAGGTGAAAAACTGTTTTTT. Protein sequence: CASSGGWTGEKLFF. The entire variable domain, with the rest obtained from reference TRBV9 and TRBJ1-4, is as follows: DSGVTQTPKHLITATGQRVTLRCSPRSGDLSVYWYQQSLDQGLQFLIQYYNGEERAKGNILERFSAQQFPDLHSELNLSSLELGDSALYFCASSGGWTGEKLFFGSGTQLSVL.

This clonotype was counted ten times or more. This chain joins TRBV20-1 and TRBJ2-5; D is unclear. Germline loops: CDR1 DFQATT, CDR2 SNEGSKA (reference sequence). The V gene lost 3 bases and the J gene lost 2 bases, with 13 bases spanning the gap. CDR3 length: 14 residues. CDR3 sequence: CSASGEVGQETQYF. CDR3 in DNA: TGCAGTGCTAGCGGAGAGGTGGGGCAAGAGACCCAGTACTTC.

In its sample, this clonotype was seen many times. V and J are TRBV12-3 or TRBV12-4 and TRBJ2-2; 8 nucleotides line up with TRBD1. This CDR3 has 14 residues. The V gene end was trimmed by 5 bases and the J gene end by 6 bases; junction bases not matched to a gene: 5. CDR3 loop: CASSLNRGSGELFF. The DNA for the CDR3 is TGTGCCAGCAGTCTGAACAGGGGGTCCGGGGAGCTGTTTTTT.

This clonotype was picked up a small number of times. The gene calls are TRBV19 and TRBJ2-2; 13 nucleotides line up with TRBD2. Unmatched junction bases numbered 5, after V lost 7 bases and J lost 3 bases. The CDR3 spans 16 residues. CDR1 LNHDA and CDR2 SQIVND come from the germline V gene (reference sequence). The CDR3 spells CASKSGLAGDTGELFF. CDR3 bases: TGTGCCAGTAAGTCCGGACTAGCGGGAGACACCGGGGAGCTGTTTTTT.

This clonotype was observed many times. The rearrangement links TRBV6-1 to TRBJ2-2; tentatively, D is TRBD1 or TRBD2 (5 bases each). V lost 8 bases and J 0 bases, leaving 7 bases between the germline ends. Germline assignment: CDR1 MNHNS and CDR2 SASEGT. This CDR3 region has 13 residues. The CDR3 sequence is CASEGTNTGELFF. The CDR3 coding sequence is TGTGCCAGCGAGGGGACGAACACCGGGGAGCTGTTTTTT.

For this clonotype: The germline gene is not matched at one end of the junction; a read error may be the cause. The J gene is TRBJ1-2, the V gene TRBV18, with TRBD1 matching over 12 bases. The CDR3 loop spans 16 amino acids. CDR1 is KGHSH and CDR2 is LQKENI in the germline V gene. The CDR3: CVSSLGQGAQANGYTF. The CDR3 DNA sequence: TGTGTCAGCTCACTGGGACAGGGGGCGCAGGCGAATGGCTACACCTTC.

This clonotype appeared a few times. This chain connects TRBV14 to TRBJ1-3; a possible D gene is TRBD1 (5 bases). CDR3 size: 12 residues. V lost 8 bases, J lost 1 base, and 6 bases lay in between. CDR1 is SGHDN and CDR2 is FVKESK in the germline V gene. CDR3 DNA: TGTGCCAGCGGACATTCTGGAAACACCATATATTTT. Protein product: CASGHSGNTIYF.

This clonotype was seen a few times. CDR3 bases: TGTGCCAGCAGCTCCCAGACTAGCGTCCCCTACGAGCAGTACTTC. Translated: CASSSQTSVPYEQYF. The chain recombines TRBV4-2 with TRBJ2-7; 8 nucleotides match TRBD2. Germline CDR1 LGHNA, CDR2 YNFKEQ. The CDR3 has 15 residues. V gave up 5 bases and J gave up 2 bases; unmatched junction bases: 8.

This clonotype appeared many times. The chain has TRBV28 and TRBJ2-6; D may be TRBD1 or TRBD2 (5 bases each). The CDR3 runs to 16 residues. Between the trimmed V and J ends, which lost 4 bases and 4 bases, there was a span of 14 bases. Germline V gene data show CDR1 as MDHEN and CDR2 as SYDVKM. CDR3 amino acids: CASSSLVGTGANVLTF. CDR3 sequence (DNA): TGTGCCAGCAGTTCCCTGGTGGGGACCGGGGCCAACGTCCTGACTTTC. Full variable domain (outside the CDR3, taken from reference TRBV28 and TRBJ2-6): DVKVTQSSRYLVKRTGEKVFLECVQDMDHENMFWYRQDPGLGLRLIYFSYDVKMKEKGDIPEGYSVSREKKERFSLILESASTNQTSMYLCASSSLVGTGANVLTFGAGSRLTVL.

This clonotype was seen repeatedly, ten times or more. The J gene is TRBJ2-3, the V gene TRBV5-4; D is unresolved. The CDR3 loop spans 14 amino acids. The germline CDR1 and CDR2 sequences are SGHNT and YYREEE (reference sequence). V lost 1 base and J lost 2, with 8 bases in between. The CDR3 sequence: CASSLNQFTDTQYF. The CDR3 DNA reads as TGTGCCAGCAGCTTGAACCAGTTCACAGATACGCAGTATTTT.

The table lists this clonotype with many counts. The gene calls are TRBV7-3 and TRBJ2-3, with D unclear. The germline V gene has CDR1 SGHTA and CDR2 FQGTGA. Between the trimmed V and J ends, which lost 4 bases and 3 bases, there was a span of 8 bases. This CDR3 comprises 13 residues. This CDR3 is CASSYQLTDTQYF. CDR3 nucleotide sequence: TGTGCCAGCAGCTACCAACTGACAGATACGCAGTATTTT.

This chain links TRBV20-1 with TRBJ2-7, with D possibly matching TRBD1 (6 bases). Trimming cost V 3 bases and J 3 bases, with 12 bases left between them. The CDR3 sequence is 13 residues long. Germline lookup yields CDR1 DFQATT and CDR2 SNEGSKA (reference sequence). The CDR3 protein is CSARGHQNYEQYF. In DNA, the CDR3 is TGCAGTGCTAGGGGACATCAGAACTACGAGCAGTACTTC.

This clonotype was recorded many times. This chain connects TRBV20-1 to TRBJ2-5; 12 nucleotides align to TRBD1. The trim removed 4 bases at V and 0 bases at J, leaving 9 bases unmatched. This CDR3 spans 17 amino acids. From germline, CDR1 is DFQATT and CDR2 SNEGSKA (reference sequence). In DNA form, the CDR3 reads TGCAGTGCTACGGGGACAGGGGGCGTGATGCACCAAGAGACCCAGTACTTC. This encodes CSATGTGGVMHQETQYF.

This clonotype was counted only a few times. The V gene is TRBV11-1, the J gene TRBJ1-1; 9 bases are a match to TRBD1. Germline-derived CDR1 and CDR2 are SGHAT and FQDESV (reference sequence). The CDR3 is 16 amino acids. With V trimmed by 5 bases and J by 4 bases, 11 bases remained unmatched. CDR3 nucleotide sequence: TGTGCCAGCAGCCCCATCACAGGGGGCGCGGGCACTGAAGCTTTCTTT. This translates into CASSPITGGAGTEAFF. Full variable domain (outside the CDR3, taken from reference TRBV11-1 and TRBJ1-1): EAEVAQSPRYKITEKSQAVAFWCDPISGHATLYWYRQILGQGPELLVQFQDESVVDDSQLPKDRFSAERLKGVDSTLKIQPAELGDSAMYLCASSPITGGAGTEAFFGQGTRLTVV.

This clonotype has ten or more counts. The V and J genes are TRBV7-8 and TRBJ2-7, with 11 bases lining up with TRBD1. The V and J ends lost 5 bases and 0 bases, in that order; junction bases with no gene match: 9. Germline-derived CDR1 and CDR2 are SGHVS and FQNEAQ. The CDR3 spans 17 residues. Here the CDR3 reads CASSISTDRGLSYEQYF. The CDR3 nucleotides read TGTGCCAGCAGCATTTCAACGGACAGGGGGCTCTCCTACGAGCAGTACTTC.

This clonotype was seen at least ten times. The chain links TRBV12-3 or TRBV12-4 to TRBJ1-5; tentative D call: TRBD1 (6 bases). The V end lost 3 bases, the J end lost 6 bases, and 15 bases lay between the germline ends. This CDR3 comprises 15 residues. The CDR3, as DNA: TGTGCCAGCAGTTTGGGCAGGGGATCCGGTCAGCCCCAGCATTTT. Its protein product is CASSLGRGSGQPQHF.

This clonotype appeared many times. The CDR3 protein is CASSRRTGGAGEKLFF. The CDR3 nucleotides read TGTGCCAGCAGCCGTCGGACAGGGGGCGCTGGTGAAAAACTGTTTTTT. This chain connects TRBV7-2 to TRBJ1-4; TRBD1 aligns across 11 bases. With V trimmed by 5 bases and J by 7 bases, 9 bases remained unmatched. Germline V gene lookup returns CDR1 SGHTA and CDR2 FQGNSA. The CDR3 is 16 residues long.

This clonotype was found a few times. In DNA, the CDR3 is TGTGCCAGCAGCCAGGGACAGCTCGCAACTAATGAAAAACTGTTTTTT. This gives the protein CASSQGQLATNEKLFF. The chain joins TRBV3-1 to TRBJ1-4; 7 nucleotides align to TRBD1. This CDR3 region has 16 residues. The germline V gene encodes CDR1 LGHDT and CDR2 YNNKEL (reference sequence). The J segment lost 0 bases and the V segment lost 3 bases, leaving 4 bases of the junction unmatched.